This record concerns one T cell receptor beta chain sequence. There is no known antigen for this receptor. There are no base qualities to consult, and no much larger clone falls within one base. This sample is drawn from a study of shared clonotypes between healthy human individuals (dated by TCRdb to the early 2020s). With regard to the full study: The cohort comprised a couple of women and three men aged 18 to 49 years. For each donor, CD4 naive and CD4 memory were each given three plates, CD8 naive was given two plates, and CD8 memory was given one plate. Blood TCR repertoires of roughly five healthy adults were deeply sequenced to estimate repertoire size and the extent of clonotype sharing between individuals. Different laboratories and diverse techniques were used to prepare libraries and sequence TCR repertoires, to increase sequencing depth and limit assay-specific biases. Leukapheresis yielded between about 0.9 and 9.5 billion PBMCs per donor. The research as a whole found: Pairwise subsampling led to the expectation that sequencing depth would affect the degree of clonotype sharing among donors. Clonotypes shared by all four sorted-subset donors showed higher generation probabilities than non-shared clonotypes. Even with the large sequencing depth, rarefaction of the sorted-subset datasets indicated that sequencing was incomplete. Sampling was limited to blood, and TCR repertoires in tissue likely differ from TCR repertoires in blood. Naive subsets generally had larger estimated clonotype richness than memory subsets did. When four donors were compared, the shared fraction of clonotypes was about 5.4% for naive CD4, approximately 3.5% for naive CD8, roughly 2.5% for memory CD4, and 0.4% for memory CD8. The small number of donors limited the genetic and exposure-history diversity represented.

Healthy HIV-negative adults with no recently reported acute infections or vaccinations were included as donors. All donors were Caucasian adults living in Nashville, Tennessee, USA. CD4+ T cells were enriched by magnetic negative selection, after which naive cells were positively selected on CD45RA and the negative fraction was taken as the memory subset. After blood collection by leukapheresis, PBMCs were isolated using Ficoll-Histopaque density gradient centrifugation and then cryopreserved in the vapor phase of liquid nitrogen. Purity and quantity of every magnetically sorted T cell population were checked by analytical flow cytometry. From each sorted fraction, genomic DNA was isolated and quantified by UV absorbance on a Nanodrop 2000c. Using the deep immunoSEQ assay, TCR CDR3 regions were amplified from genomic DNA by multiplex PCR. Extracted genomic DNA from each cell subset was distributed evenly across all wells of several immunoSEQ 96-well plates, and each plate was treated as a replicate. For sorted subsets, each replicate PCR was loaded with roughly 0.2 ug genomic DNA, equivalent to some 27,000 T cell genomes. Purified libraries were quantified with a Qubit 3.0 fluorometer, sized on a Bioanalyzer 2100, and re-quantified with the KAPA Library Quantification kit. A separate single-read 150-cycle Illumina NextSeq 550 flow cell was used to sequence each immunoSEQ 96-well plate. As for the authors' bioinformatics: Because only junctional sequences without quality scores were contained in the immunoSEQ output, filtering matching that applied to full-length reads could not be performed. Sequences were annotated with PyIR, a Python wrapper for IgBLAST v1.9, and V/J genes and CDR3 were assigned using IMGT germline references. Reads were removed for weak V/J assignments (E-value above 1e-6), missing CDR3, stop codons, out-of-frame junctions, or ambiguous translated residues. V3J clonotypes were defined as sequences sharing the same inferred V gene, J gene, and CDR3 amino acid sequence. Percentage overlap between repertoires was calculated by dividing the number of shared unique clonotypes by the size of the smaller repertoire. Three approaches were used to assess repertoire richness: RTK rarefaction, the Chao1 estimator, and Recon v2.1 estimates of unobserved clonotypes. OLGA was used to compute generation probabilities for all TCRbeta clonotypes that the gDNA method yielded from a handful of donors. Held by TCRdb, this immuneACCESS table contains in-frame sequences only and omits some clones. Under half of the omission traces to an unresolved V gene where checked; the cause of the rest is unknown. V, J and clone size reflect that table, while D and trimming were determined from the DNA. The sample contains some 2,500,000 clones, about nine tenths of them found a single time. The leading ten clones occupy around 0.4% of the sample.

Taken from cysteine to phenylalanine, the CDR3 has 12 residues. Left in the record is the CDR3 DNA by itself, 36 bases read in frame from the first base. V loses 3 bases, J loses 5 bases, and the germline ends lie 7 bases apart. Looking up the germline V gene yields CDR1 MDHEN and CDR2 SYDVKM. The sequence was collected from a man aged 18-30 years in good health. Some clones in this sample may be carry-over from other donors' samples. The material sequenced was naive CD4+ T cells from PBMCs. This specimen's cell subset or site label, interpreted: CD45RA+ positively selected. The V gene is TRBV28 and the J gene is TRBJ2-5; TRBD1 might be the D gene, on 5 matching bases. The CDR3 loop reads CASSLTVETQYF. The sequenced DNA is TGTGCCAGCAGTTTGACAGTCGAGACCCAGTACTTC.